Shown below are 2 T cell receptor beta chains from a single sample sequenced in a study of cytomegalovirus exposure and HLA in healthy donors. The PCR was carried out with 60 Vbeta primers and 13 Jbeta primers. The table came from immunoSEQ multiplex PCR; TCRdb's copy has only in-frame clones and leaves some out. The table includes some 130,000 clones, around three quarters detected once. The sample was PBMCs. The source is a man under 40 in good health.

The sample holds one count of this clone. The chain employs TRBV6-6 and TRBJ1-1; maybe TRBD1 (6 bases). The CDR3 has 15 residues. Deletions cut 4 bases from V and 5 bases from J, with 17 bases between. The V gene's germline CDR1 is MNHNY and CDR2 SVGAGI (reference sequence). CDR3 DNA sequence: TGTGCCAGCAGTTCCGCGGGGGGCGGGAGGACTGAAGCTTTCTTT. Its protein product is CASSSAGGGRTEAFF.

The genes are TRBV7-8 and TRBJ1-2, with D tentatively TRBD1 (6 bases). The CDR3 is made up of 16 amino acids. CDR1 and CDR2 (germline): SGHVS, FQNEAQ. Trimming took 5 bases from V and 7 from J, leaving 23 bases between them. CDR3 sequence: CASSAWGGRALGGYTF. As DNA, the CDR3 is TGTGCCAGCAGCGCGTGGGGGGGGCGAGCTTTAGGTGGCTACACCTTC.